This TCR beta chain derives from a study of beta chain features in type 1 diabetes. The study's findings and limits: PCR might preferentially amplify shorter templates, equally in patients and controls.

Of note for this clone: The antigen is unknown.

Expressed TCRB transcripts were sequenced, since all the RNA that had been isolated was reverse transcribed. Assay used: immunoSEQ multiplex PCR; TCRdb lists only in-frame clones, some missing. The data contain 680,000 or so clones, around 15% of them seen just once; the ten biggest clones take up approximately 0.093%. The CDR3 totals 16 residues. The sample consisted of naive CD4+ T cells from blood. The chain has TRBV21-1 and TRBJ2-7; the table's D call TRBD2 went unverified against the DNA. TRBV21-1 represents a pseudogene. The TCR was taken from a man younger than 30 in good health. CDR3 DNA: TGTGCCAGCAGCTTCCCCCCGGGACTTCGATCCTACGAGCAGTACTTC. Protein sequence: CASSFPPGLRSYEQYF.